This T cell receptor (beta chain) was sequenced for a study of technical replicates of blood from a few donors. The protocol was immunoSEQ multiplex PCR, while the TCRdb copy is restricted to in-frame clones and leaves out a portion. This sample has some 80,000 clones, with 81% found just once. V lost 5 bases and J lost 5, with 19 bases in between. The CDR3 loop spans 15 amino acids. In germline, CDR1 is SGHTA, CDR2 FQGNSA. The chain carries TRBV7-2 and TRBJ2-7; possibly TRBD2 for D (6 bases). This receptor was obtained from a human donor in good health. Some clones in this sample may be carry-over from other donors' samples. Input material: PBMCs. CDR3 in DNA: TGTGCCAGCAGCCGATGGGGGGTGGGCGGGAACGAGCAGTACTTC. Translation: CASSRWGVGGNEQYF.